There are a few counts of the clone carrying this T cell receptor beta chain. Responders (roughly 200,000, CFSE-labeled) were co-plated with roughly 200,000 irradiated, violet-dye-labeled stimulators. The CDR3 has 16 residues. The V and J ends lost 4 bases and 2 bases, in that order; junction bases with no gene match: 3. The germline V gene has CDR1 ENHRY and CDR2 SYGVKD. Profiled with immunoSEQ multiplex PCR; TCRdb holds only in-frame clones, not every one. The table has roughly 17,000 clones, about two fifths seen once. These data originate in a study of graft-versus-host responses after intestinal transplantation.

This chain links TRBV10-3 with TRBJ2-6; 9 nucleotides match TRBD1. The sequence derives from a human patient who received an intestinal transplant. This specimen was alloreactive CD8+ T cells from a mixed lymphocyte reaction culture, taken before intestinal transplant. The subset: CFSE-low proliferating T cells sorted from approximately six-day pre-transplant mixed lymphocyte reaction (GvH or HvG direction). The CDR3 region has the DNA TGTGCCATCAGTGGGGGACAGGGTACTGGGGCCAACGTCCTGACTTTC. Amino acids: CAISGGQGTGANVLTF.